This passage covers 30 T cell receptor beta chains from one sample sequenced in a study of glioma-infiltrating T cells after dendritic cell vaccination. Specified time point: after dendritic cell vaccination, including at tumor progression/relapse. The data were produced by immunoSEQ multiplex PCR, yet TCRdb's version contains in-frame clones alone and is incomplete. This sample yields 80,000 to 100,000 clones, of which around 80% are seen a single time; around 5.4% belongs to the top ten. Sequenced here: blood, sampled after dendritic cell vaccination. The receptors derive from a human donor with glioblastoma.

The chain links TRBV6-5 to TRBJ2-7; perhaps TRBD2 as D (6 bases). The CDR3 is 13 residues long. Germline V CDR1 and CDR2: MNHEY, SVGAGI. The V end was cut by 6 bases, the J end by 2 bases, with 11 bases between. The CDR3: CASRGLPTYEQYF. The CDR3, as DNA: TGTGCCAGCAGGGGACTCCCGACCTACGAGCAGTACTTC.

This chain joins TRBV9 and TRBJ2-1; D not resolved. The ends were cut back, 1 base at V and 5 bases at J, with 13 bases in the middle. The germline V gene has CDR1 SGDLS and CDR2 YYNGEE. The CDR3 has 15 residues. The CDR3 bases are TGTGCCAGCAGCGTACGAGAGGAGCCCCACAATGAGCAGTTCTTC. Translating it yields CASSVREEPHNEQFF.

This chain links TRBV5-6 with TRBJ2-3, with 8 bases aligning to TRBD1. V lost 4 bases, J lost 4 bases, and 5 bases stayed unmatched. The CDR3 loop spans 14 amino acids. CDR1 SGHDT and CDR2 YYEEEE come from the germline V gene. CDR3 DNA: TGTGCCAGCAGCCACTGGACAGGGCCAGATACGCAGTATTTT. Its translation is CASSHWTGPDTQYF.

As regards this clone: At one end, the junction sequence differs from germline, possibly due to a read error. The sample carries other DNA sequences with the same CDR3. This sequence joins TRBV23-1 and TRBJ2-3, with 9 bases matching TRBD1. TRBV23-1 is recorded as an ORF, its role being uncertain. The CDR3 is made up of 19 amino acids. The CDR3 DNA reads TGCGCCAGCAGTCTTACCGGGACAGGGATGGTATGGGCCACAGATACTCAGTATTTT. This sequence encodes CASSLTGTGMVWATDTQYF.

J is TRBJ1-3 and V is TRBV6-5, with a weak D call TRBD1 (5 bases). CDR3 size: 16 residues. Germline CDR1 is MNHEY and CDR2 is SVGAGI. Trimming took off 0 bases at V and 0 bases at J, with 9 bases between the two ends. DNA of the CDR3: TGTGCCAGCAGTTACTCATGGGACTACTCTGGAAACACCATATATTTT. Translating gives CASSYSWDYSGNTIYF.

This clone was recorded a few times. The rearrangement uses TRBV5-4 and TRBJ2-5; 10 bases match TRBD2. The DNA end is a closer match to TRBJ2-7, so the J assignment may be wrong. The CDR3 runs 17 residues. Germline V gene lookup returns CDR1 SGHNT and CDR2 YYREEE (reference sequence). The CDR3 DNA reads as TGTGCCAGCAGCTTGGAGCGGGGGGGCTCGGGCCCCTACGAGCAGTACTTC. Residues: CASSLERGGSGPYEQYF.

The chain has TRBV5-1 and TRBJ1-5; 7 bases are shared with TRBD1. V lost 4 bases to trimming and J lost 4 bases; unmatched junction nucleotides: 8. Germline V gene lookup returns CDR1 SGHRS and CDR2 YFSETQ. There are 15 residues in the CDR3. As DNA, the CDR3 is TGCGCCAGCAGCCCAGGGACAGCTGCGAATCAGCCCCAGCATTTT. Amino acids: CASSPGTAANQPQHF.

The chain joins TRBV4-1 to TRBJ1-4; TRBD1 matches at 7 bases. This CDR3 has 16 amino acids. Germline V lookup: CDR1 MGHRA, CDR2 YSYEKL. Trimming cost V 3 bases and J 4 bases; bases outside gene matches: 8. CDR3: CASSQAGTAFNEKLFF. As DNA, the CDR3 is TGCGCCAGCAGCCAGGCTGGGACAGCCTTTAATGAAAAACTGTTTTTT.

V and J are TRBV10-1 and TRBJ2-3; D is perhaps TRBD1 (6 bases). Germline V gene sequence: CDR1 WNHNN, CDR2 SYGVQD (reference sequence). Trimming removed 4 bases from V and 0 bases from J, with 11 bases in between. The CDR3 is 15 amino acids. CDR3 amino acids: CASSARQESTDTQYF. The CDR3 nucleotides read TGCGCCAGCAGTGCCAGACAGGAGAGCACAGATACGCAGTATTTT.

The chain uses TRBV7-2 and TRBJ2-7, with a tentative D call TRBD1 (5 bases). CDR1 is SGHTA and CDR2 is FQGNSA in the germline V gene. The ends were cut back, 3 bases at V and 2 bases at J, with 17 bases in the middle. CDR3 size: 16 residues. This chain's CDR3 is CASSLLPRQPPYEQYF. DNA for the CDR3: TGTGCCAGCAGCTTGTTGCCCCGACAGCCTCCCTACGAGCAGTACTTC.

The V call is TRBV4-1, the J call TRBJ2-7; TRBD2 matches at 7 bases. This CDR3 region has 15 residues. Germline V CDR1 and CDR2: MGHRA, YSYEKL. V lost 4 bases to trimming and J lost 3 bases; unmatched junction nucleotides: 9. The CDR3 protein is CASSLSGGLHYEQYF. CDR3 sequence (DNA): TGCGCCAGCAGCCTTTCCGGGGGACTACACTACGAGCAGTACTTC.

This clone occurred a few times. The chain has TRBV19 and TRBJ1-3; the D is unclear. The CDR3 is made up of 14 amino acids. CDR1 and CDR2 from the germline V gene are LNHDA and SQIVND (reference sequence). Trimming cost V 5 bases and J 4 bases, with 12 bases left between them. The CDR3 coding sequence is TGTGCCAGTAGTCTGGGCTGGCGAGGAAACACCATATATTTT. Encoded protein: CASSLGWRGNTIYF.

This clone showed up just once. This rearrangement joins TRBV19 to TRBJ2-3; 11 bases match TRBD1. The CDR3 loop spans 15 amino acids. J was trimmed by 2 bases and V by 9 bases; bases with no gene match: 7. Germline loops: CDR1 LNHDA, CDR2 SQIVND (reference sequence). The CDR3 loop is CASTDRGRSTDTQYF. In DNA, the CDR3 is TGTGCCAGCACGGACAGGGGGCGATCCACAGATACGCAGTATTTT.

The gene calls are TRBV19 and TRBJ1-5; TRBD1 agrees at 7 bases. V dropped 6 bases and J dropped 4; count of bases not matched to a gene: 12. CDR1 is LNHDA, CDR2 SQIVND, per germline (reference sequence). The CDR3 extends over 16 amino acids. CDR3 sequence reads: CASSERQGGTNQPQHF. The CDR3, as DNA: TGTGCCAGTAGCGAGAGACAGGGAGGTACGAATCAGCCCCAGCATTTT. Together with reference TRBV19 and TRBJ1-5, the CDR3 gives the full variable domain: DGGITQSPKYLFRKEGQNVTLSCEQNLNHDAMYWYRQDPGQGLRLIYYSQIVNDFQKGDIAEGYSVSREKKESFPLTVTSAQKNPTAFYLCASSERQGGTNQPQHFGDGTRLSIL.

This chain joins TRBV28 and TRBJ1-4; D is undetermined. The ends were cut back, 7 bases at V and 5 bases at J, with 11 bases in the middle. Germline V CDR1 and CDR2: MDHEN, SYDVKM. The CDR3 runs to 13 residues. CDR3 sequence: CASISGVNEKLFF. For the CDR3, the DNA is TGTGCCAGCATTAGCGGGGTAAATGAAAAACTGTTTTTT.

This chain connects TRBV19 to TRBJ2-7; 8 nucleotides align to TRBD1. This CDR3 has 14 amino acids. With 5 bases clipped from V and 3 bases from J, the junction kept 6 bases outside the gene matches. CDR1 LNHDA and CDR2 SQIVND come from the germline V gene (reference sequence). DNA of the CDR3: TGTGCCAGTAGTCGACAGGGGAGCGGCTACGAGCAGTACTTC. Protein sequence: CASSRQGSGYEQYF.

The J gene is TRBJ1-1, the V gene TRBV6-6; D is possibly TRBD1 (6 bases). The V and J ends lost 2 bases and 6 bases respectively, with 10 bases between them. Germline V lookup: CDR1 MNHNY, CDR2 SVGAGI (reference sequence). This CDR3 is 13 amino acids long. CDR3 protein: CASSYPGTPEAFF. Written as DNA, the CDR3 is TGTGCCAGCAGTTACCCCGGGACACCTGAAGCTTTCTTT.

V and J are TRBV7-8 and TRBJ1-1; no clear D gene. The V end was cut by 0 bases, the J end by 0 bases, with 14 bases between. Germline V gives CDR1 SGHVS, CDR2 FQNEAQ. CDR3 length: 17 amino acids. The CDR3 DNA is TGTGCCAGCAGCTTAGCGGAGAGACTAATCCTGAACACTGAAGCTTTCTTT. Its protein product is CASSLAERLILNTEAFF. Full variable domain (missing parts from reference TRBV7-8 and TRBJ1-1): GAGVSQSPRYKVAKRGQDVALRCDPISGHVSLFWYQQALGQGPEFLTYFQNEAQLDKSGLPSDRFFAERPEGSVSTLKIQRTQQEDSAVYLCASSLAERLILNTEAFFGQGTRLTVV.

Only a few counts were recorded for this clone. The chain links TRBV4-1 to TRBJ2-7; D not resolved. The CDR3 is 14 residues long. In germline, CDR1 is MGHRA, CDR2 YSYEKL. V was shortened by 2 bases and J by 6 bases, with 14 bases between the two germline ends. The CDR3 nucleotides are TGCGCCAGCAGCCAAATTCACTCCCAATTCGAGCAGTACTTC. Its protein product is CASSQIHSQFEQYF.

The chain recombines TRBV10-2 with TRBJ2-1, with TRBD2 matching 9 bases. The CDR3 sequence is 16 residues long. Trimming took 3 bases from V and 7 from J; bases not matched to a gene: 10. The germline gives CDR1 WSHSY, CDR2 SAAADI. DNA of the CDR3: TGCGCCAGCAGTGACTTAGCGGGAGTGTTTATAAATGAGCAGTTCTTC. Protein: CASSDLAGVFINEQFF.

This rearrangement joins TRBV9 to TRBJ2-1; D may be TRBD2 (6 bases). The CDR3 covers 17 residues. Germline CDR1 reads SGDLS; CDR2 reads YYNGEE. V gave up 2 bases and J gave up 13 bases, with 28 bases separating them. The CDR3 loop is CASSVLSGGTLTGEQFF. Here the CDR3 DNA reads TGTGCCAGCAGCGTTCTCAGCGGCGGGACCCTCACTGGGGAACAGTTCTTC. Supplemented by reference TRBV9 and TRBJ2-1, the full variable domain reads DSGVTQTPKHLITATGQRVTLRCSPRSGDLSVYWYQQSLDQGLQFLIQYYNGEERAKGNILERFSAQQFPDLHSELNLSSLELGDSALYFCASSVLSGGTLTGEQFFGPGTRLTVL.

This chain uses TRBV2 with TRBJ1-2; weak D call: TRBD1 (5 bases). There are 14 residues in the CDR3. Germline lookup yields CDR1 SNHLY and CDR2 FYNNEI. V lost 7 bases to trimming and J lost 4 bases, with 16 bases between them. The CDR3 spells CASNEDNFAYGYTF. CDR3 DNA: TGTGCCAGCAATGAGGACAACTTTGCCTATGGCTACACCTTC.

This clone was recorded a few times. In DNA, the CDR3 is TGTGCCAGTAAGGGACAGACCCTTTCACCCCTCCACTTT. The encoded protein is CASKGQTLSPLHF. This chain joins TRBV19 and TRBJ1-6; TRBD1 matches 7 bases. Germline assignment: CDR1 LNHDA and CDR2 SQIVND (reference sequence). The CDR3 spans 13 residues. The J segment lost 9 bases and the V segment lost 7 bases, leaving 6 bases of the junction unmatched.

CDR3: CASSAGQGTGNTIYF. CDR3 nucleotides: TGTGCCAGCTCGGCGGGACAGGGTACTGGAAACACCATATATTTT. The chain recombines TRBV18 with TRBJ1-3; 9 bases fit TRBD1. Trimming removed 6 bases from V and 2 bases from J; junction bases left unmatched: 5. The CDR3 is 15 residues long. Germline CDR1 is KGHSH and CDR2 is LQKENI.

Only a few counts were recorded for this clone. Here the CDR3 reads CASSDEGVNSPLHF. CDR3 in DNA: TGCGCCAGCAGTGACGAGGGGGTTAATTCACCCCTCCACTTT. V usage is TRBV10-1 and J usage is TRBJ1-6; the D gene is possibly TRBD1 (6 bases). Germline V lookup: CDR1 WNHNN, CDR2 SYGVQD (reference sequence). The V and J ends lost 3 bases and 6 bases respectively, with 9 bases between them. CDR3 length equals 14 residues.

This rearrangement joins TRBV7-2 to TRBJ1-1, with D maybe TRBD1 (6 bases). CDR1 is SGHTA, CDR2 FQGNSA, per germline. The CDR3 totals 12 residues. V shed 5 bases and J shed 9 bases, with 13 bases lying between them. CDR3 nucleotides: TGTGCCAGCAGCCAGCCGGGACAAAAAGCTTTCTTT. Translated, it gives CASSQPGQKAFF.

The chain links TRBV9 to TRBJ1-1; D remains ambiguous. The CDR3 has 12 amino acids. Germline-derived CDR1 and CDR2 are SGDLS and YYNGEE. V dropped 5 bases and J dropped 8 bases, with 13 bases sitting between them. In nucleotides, the CDR3 is TGTGCCAGCAGTGCCAACTACGGGGAAGCTTTCTTT. Protein sequence: CASSANYGEAFF. Looking up the rest from reference TRBV9 and TRBJ1-1 gives the full variable domain: DSGVTQTPKHLITATGQRVTLRCSPRSGDLSVYWYQQSLDQGLQFLIQYYNGEERAKGNILERFSAQQFPDLHSELNLSSLELGDSALYFCASSANYGEAFFGQGTRLTVV.

The chain carries TRBV5-1 and TRBJ2-3; a possible D gene is TRBD2 (6 bases). Trimming cost V 4 bases and J 2 bases, with 14 bases left between them. This CDR3 contains 15 residues. From germline, CDR1 is SGHRS and CDR2 YFSETQ. The CDR3 coding sequence is TGCGCCAGCAGCCCGAGACTAGGTAACACAGATACGCAGTATTTT. Translating gives CASSPRLGNTDTQYF.

The chain uses TRBV18 and TRBJ1-3; D is unresolved. The V and J ends lost 8 bases and 0 bases respectively, with 14 bases between them. CDR3 length equals 15 residues. The germline V gene encodes CDR1 KGHSH and CDR2 LQKENI. The CDR3 here is CASAPESHSGNTIYF. CDR3 DNA: TGTGCCAGCGCTCCTGAGAGCCACTCTGGAAACACCATATATTTT.

V gene TRBV7-3 combines with J gene TRBJ2-2, with 10 nucleotides matching TRBD2. The CDR3 is 19 residues long. The germline V gene has CDR1 SGHTA and CDR2 FQGTGA. The ends lost 0 bases at V and 1 base at J; junction bases unmatched: 8. CDR3 sequence: CASSLTGPSGGLNTGELFF. The DNA of the CDR3 is TGTGCCAGCAGCTTAACGGGGCCTAGCGGGGGCCTGAACACCGGGGAGCTGTTTTTT.